The 16 T cell receptor beta chains given below trace back to one sample, sequenced in a study of cytomegalovirus exposure and HLA in healthy donors. 60 Vbeta and 13 Jbeta primers were used in PCR. This table comes from immunoSEQ multiplex PCR, and its TCRdb copy is limited to in-frame clones, with some not included. This table has roughly 100,000 clones, about 70% appearing once. Sequencing input: PBMCs. These receptors all stem from a boy between 10 and 17 years old in good health and CMV-seronegative.

This clone was counted a single time. The chain couples TRBV11-2 to TRBJ1-2, with no clear D. V lost 6 bases, J lost 5 bases, and 13 bases lay in between. The CDR3 is made up of 13 amino acids. Germline values: CDR1 SGHAT, CDR2 FQNNGV. Here the CDR3 DNA reads TGTGCCAGCAGTTCGGAGAGGGCATATGGCTACACCTTC. Encoded protein: CASSSERAYGYTF.

The V call is TRBV10-2, the J call TRBJ2-7; 8 bases agree with TRBD2. V shed 5 bases, J shed 0 bases, and the junction held 6 bases outside the gene matches. This CDR3 is built from 15 residues. Germline V lookup: CDR1 WSHSY, CDR2 SAAADI. For the CDR3, the DNA is TGCGCCAGCAGTCCCGGACTAGCCTACTCCTACGAGCAGTACTTC. As protein: CASSPGLAYSYEQYF.

The chain uses TRBV2 and TRBJ2-3; TRBD2 agrees at 14 bases. The CDR3 has 15 amino acids. Germline loops: CDR1 SNHLY, CDR2 FYNNEI. With V trimmed by 8 bases and J by 6 bases, 7 bases remained unmatched. The CDR3 nucleotides are TGTGCCAGCGGAGGGACTAGCGGGAGAGGGGATACGCAGTATTTT. Its protein product is CASGGTSGRGDTQYF.

The chain couples TRBV5-1 to TRBJ2-3; no reliable D call. In germline, CDR1 is SGHRS, CDR2 YFSETQ. V shed 5 bases and J shed 1 base, with 11 bases lying between them. The CDR3 is 14 residues long. CDR3 sequence: CASRRGGRTDTQYF. CDR3 nucleotide sequence: TGCGCCAGCAGACGCGGCGGCCGCACAGATACGCAGTATTTT.

V and J are TRBV5-4 and TRBJ2-5; D is unresolved. This CDR3 region has 13 residues. Germline V gives CDR1 SGHNT, CDR2 YYREEE (reference sequence). Trimming shortened V by 0 bases and J by 5 bases, and 8 bases separated the two germline ends. The CDR3 region is CASSLARFETQYF. The CDR3 DNA is TGTGCCAGCAGCTTGGCTAGATTTGAGACCCAGTACTTC.

V and J are TRBV5-1 and TRBJ2-3; the D is unclear. Germline values: CDR1 SGHRS, CDR2 YFSETQ. The CDR3 has 16 amino acids. V lost 0 bases and J 6 bases, leaving 17 bases between the germline ends. The CDR3: CASSLEVVAEWDTQYF. CDR3 in DNA: TGCGCCAGCAGCTTGGAAGTGGTGGCGGAATGGGATACGCAGTATTTT.

The V call is TRBV7-8, the J call TRBJ2-5; 7 nucleotides line up with TRBD2. The germline gives CDR1 SGHVS, CDR2 FQNEAQ. The trim removed 5 bases at V and 4 bases at J, leaving 10 bases unmatched. This CDR3 is built from 15 residues. CDR3 in amino acids: CASSVSGPGGETQYF. For the CDR3, the DNA is TGTGCCAGCAGCGTCTCGGGACCGGGGGGAGAGACCCAGTACTTC.

The chain is built from TRBV7-9 and TRBJ2-5, with 12 bases identical to TRBD2. The V gene end was trimmed by 5 bases and the J gene end by 5 bases; junction bases not matched to a gene: 9. CDR3 length equals 16 residues. The V gene's germline CDR1 is SEHNR and CDR2 FQNEAQ (reference sequence). The DNA of the CDR3 is TGTGCCAGCAGCCCCCTAGCGGGGGGGCCAGGGGAGACCCAGTACTTC. Translated, it gives CASSPLAGGPGETQYF.

This clone was recorded once. The chain combines TRBV27 with TRBJ2-7; tentative D call: TRBD1 (7 bases). This CDR3 has 18 amino acids. V lost 2 bases and J 0 bases, leaving 20 bases between the germline ends. Germline assignment: CDR1 MNHEY and CDR2 SMNVEV (reference sequence). The CDR3 DNA reads as TGTGCCAGCAGTTTAATGTGGGGGCAGGGGGGAAGCTCCTACGAGCAGTACTTC. This sequence encodes CASSLMWGQGGSSYEQYF.

The V and J genes are TRBV5-1 and TRBJ1-2, with unresolved D. Deletions cut 1 base from V and 0 bases from J, with 7 bases between. The CDR3 totals 14 residues. Germline-derived CDR1 and CDR2 are SGHRS and YFSETQ. The CDR3 region has the DNA TGCGCCAGCAGCTTGATGTCAGCTAACTATGGCTACACCTTC. Amino acid sequence: CASSLMSANYGYTF.

This clone was counted a single time. This chain connects TRBV5-1 to TRBJ1-1, with D possibly TRBD1 on 6 matching bases. Germline CDR1 and CDR2: SGHRS and YFSETQ. V gave up 3 bases and J gave up 0 bases, with 9 bases separating them. This CDR3 contains 14 residues. The chain's CDR3 is CASSSGQLNTEAFF. CDR3 nucleotide sequence: TGCGCCAGCAGCTCCGGACAGTTGAACACTGAAGCTTTCTTT. Full variable domain (remainder filled in from reference TRBV5-1 and TRBJ1-1): KAGVTQTPRYLIKTRGQQVTLSCSPISGHRSVSWYQQTPGQGLQFLFEYFSETQRNKGNFPGRFSGRQFSNSRSEMNVSTLELGDSALYLCASSSGQLNTEAFFGQGTRLTVV.

The chain combines TRBV11-3 with TRBJ2-1, with 10 bases identical to TRBD2. The CDR3 sequence is 18 residues long. V was pared by 5 bases and J by 5 bases, with 15 bases of the junction left unmatched. CDR1 is SGHNT and CDR2 is YENEEA in the germline V gene. The CDR3 nucleotides read TGTGCCAGCAGCCCCTATTTTCCGGCTAGCGGGAGTAACAATGAGCAGTTCTTC. Protein sequence: CASSPYFPASGSNNEQFF.

V and J are TRBV30 and TRBJ2-7; 7 positions match TRBD1. After removal of 0 bases from V and 2 bases from J, the junction contained 7 bases not matched to a gene. The CDR3 is made up of 15 amino acids. The germline gives CDR1 GTSNPN, CDR2 SVGIG (reference sequence). CDR3 coding DNA: TGTGCCTGGAGTGTACAGGGGACCCAGGCCTACGAGCAGTACTTC. Protein: CAWSVQGTQAYEQYF.

The chain combines TRBV5-4 with TRBJ2-3; possibly TRBD2 for D (5 bases). This CDR3 comprises 16 residues. Trimming left V 0 bases short and J 0 bases short, with 11 bases between. The germline V gene encodes CDR1 SGHNT and CDR2 YYREEE (reference sequence). The DNA for the CDR3 is TGTGCCAGCAGCTTGGCTAGCAGTGCTAGCACAGATACGCAGTATTTT. This translates into CASSLASSASTDTQYF.

This rearrangement joins TRBV9 to TRBJ1-4, with no clear D. This CDR3 comprises 14 residues. Trimming removed 2 bases at V and 8 bases at J, with 13 bases between. Germline V gene data show CDR1 as SGDLS and CDR2 as YYNGEE. Here the CDR3 DNA reads TGTGCCAGCAGCGTTACCAGCGTAGGAGAAAAACTGTTTTTT. Protein: CASSVTSVGEKLFF. The entire variable domain, with the rest obtained from reference TRBV9 and TRBJ1-4, is as follows: DSGVTQTPKHLITATGQRVTLRCSPRSGDLSVYWYQQSLDQGLQFLIQYYNGEERAKGNILERFSAQQFPDLHSELNLSSLELGDSALYFCASSVTSVGEKLFFGSGTQLSVL.

The chain recombines TRBV19 with TRBJ2-3; D is possibly TRBD2 (6 bases). V lost 3 bases and J lost 0, with 16 bases in between. The germline V gene encodes CDR1 LNHDA and CDR2 SQIVND (reference sequence). The CDR3 sequence is 17 residues long. CDR3 region: CASSISSVRPSTDTQYF. In DNA form, the CDR3 reads TGTGCCAGTAGTATCTCTAGCGTTCGACCTAGCACAGATACGCAGTATTTT.